The 5 T cell receptor beta chains below come from one sample, sequenced in a study of intratumoral heterogeneity in liver cancer. Each tumour sample represents a distinct, spatially separated region of the hepatocellular carcinoma nodule. TCRdb keeps only in-frame clones here, not all; method: immunoSEQ multiplex PCR. Of thousands of clones in the sample, 71% were seen once. The sequenced sample was tumor tissue, obtained before any cancer treatment. Receptors originate from a woman in her seventies with hepatocellular carcinoma.

The rearrangement joins TRBV5-1 to TRBJ1-1, with D possibly being TRBD1 (5 bases). Germline V lookup: CDR1 SGHRS, CDR2 YFSETQ. The CDR3 runs 16 residues. The V end was cut by 3 bases, the J end by 1 base, with 16 bases between. As DNA, the CDR3 is TGCGCCAGCAGCTGGGGGGTGGGTGTAGGGAACACTGAAGCTTTCTTT. Amino acid sequence: CASSWGVGVGNTEAFF.

V and J are TRBV5-4 and TRBJ2-1, with 8 bases aligning to TRBD1. Germline trimming cut 0 bases from V and 10 bases from J; bases unmatched to any gene: 9. Germline V gene data show CDR1 as SGHNT and CDR2 as YYREEE (reference sequence). The CDR3 loop spans 15 amino acids. The CDR3 bases are TGTGCCAGCAGCTTGGGGACACAGGGGGGCAGGGAGCAGTTCTTC. As protein: CASSLGTQGGREQFF.

The J gene is TRBJ2-5, the V gene TRBV9; 8 nucleotides match TRBD2. Germline loops: CDR1 SGDLS, CDR2 YYNGEE. The V gene end was trimmed by 1 base and the J gene end by 4 bases; junction bases not matched to a gene: 0. This CDR3 contains 13 residues. The DNA of the CDR3 is TGTGCCAGCAGCGTAAGCGGGAGAGAGACCCAGTACTTC. Its translation is CASSVSGRETQYF.

The chain has TRBV9 and TRBJ2-7; TRBD2 agrees at 8 bases. Looked up from germline, CDR1 is SGDLS and CDR2 is YYNGEE. The CDR3 consists of 15 residues. V lost 4 bases and J lost 6; bases outside the gene matches: 12. CDR3 protein: CASSLAVSGISEQYF. CDR3 nucleotides: TGTGCCAGCAGCCTTGCTGTTAGCGGGATAAGCGAGCAGTACTTC.

This rearrangement joins TRBV2 to TRBJ2-1; TRBD2 matches at 9 bases. Per the germline V gene, CDR1 is SNHLY and CDR2 is FYNNEI. V trimming: 6 bases; J trimming: 4 bases; junction bases outside the gene matches: 7. The CDR3 spans 15 residues. Here the CDR3 reads CASRRTSALYNEQFF. In nucleotides, the CDR3 is TGTGCCAGCAGGCGGACTAGCGCCCTATACAATGAGCAGTTCTTC.